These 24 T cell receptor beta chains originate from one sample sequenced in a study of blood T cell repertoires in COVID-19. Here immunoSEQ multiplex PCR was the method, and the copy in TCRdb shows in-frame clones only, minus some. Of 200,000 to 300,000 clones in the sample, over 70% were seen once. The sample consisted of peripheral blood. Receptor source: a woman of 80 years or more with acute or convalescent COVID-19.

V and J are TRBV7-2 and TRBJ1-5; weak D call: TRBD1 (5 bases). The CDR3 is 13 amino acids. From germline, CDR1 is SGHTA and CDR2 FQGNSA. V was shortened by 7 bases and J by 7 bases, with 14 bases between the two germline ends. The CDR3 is CASTNPGGQPQHF. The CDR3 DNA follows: TGTGCCAGCACCAATCCCGGGGGGCAGCCCCAGCATTTT.

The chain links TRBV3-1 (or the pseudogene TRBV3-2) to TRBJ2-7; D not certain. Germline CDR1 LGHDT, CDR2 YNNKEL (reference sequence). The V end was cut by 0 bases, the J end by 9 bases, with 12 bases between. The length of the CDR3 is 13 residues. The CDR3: CASSQDWSSGQYF. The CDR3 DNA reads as TGTGCCAGCAGCCAAGATTGGAGCTCGGGGCAGTACTTC.

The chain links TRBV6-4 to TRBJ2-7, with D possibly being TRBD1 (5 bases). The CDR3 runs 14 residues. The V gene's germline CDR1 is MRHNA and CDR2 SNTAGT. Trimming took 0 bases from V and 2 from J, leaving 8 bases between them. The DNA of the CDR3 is TGTGCCAGCAGTGACTCGACAGCCGCCTACGAGCAGTACTTC. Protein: CASSDSTAAYEQYF.

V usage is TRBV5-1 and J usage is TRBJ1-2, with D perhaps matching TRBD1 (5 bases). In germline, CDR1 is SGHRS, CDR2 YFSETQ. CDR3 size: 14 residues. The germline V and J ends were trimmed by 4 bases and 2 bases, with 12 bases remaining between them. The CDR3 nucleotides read TGCGCCAGCAGCCCCTCACAGGCCAACTATGGCTACACCTTC. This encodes CASSPSQANYGYTF.

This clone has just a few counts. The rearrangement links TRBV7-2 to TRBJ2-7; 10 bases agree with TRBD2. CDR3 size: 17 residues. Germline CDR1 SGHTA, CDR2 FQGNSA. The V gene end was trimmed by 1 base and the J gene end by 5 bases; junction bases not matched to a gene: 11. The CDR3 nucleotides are TGTGCCAGCAGCTTAGGCCGGAAAGCGGGGGGGTACCACGAGCAGTACTTC. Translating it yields CASSLGRKAGGYHEQYF.

The CDR3 region is CASSLGTGPVLSGNTIYF. The DNA of the CDR3 is TGTGCCAGCAGCTTGGGGACTGGCCCTGTGCTCTCTGGAAACACCATATATTTT. The chain combines TRBV5-4 with TRBJ1-3; D remains ambiguous. This CDR3 comprises 18 residues. V was cut by 0 bases and J by 0 bases, with 16 bases left in between. Germline CDR1 is SGHNT and CDR2 is YYREEE (reference sequence).

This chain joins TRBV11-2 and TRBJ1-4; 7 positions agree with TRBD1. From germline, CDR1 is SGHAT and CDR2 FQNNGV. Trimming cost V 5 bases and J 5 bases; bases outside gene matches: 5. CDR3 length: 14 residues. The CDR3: CASSGGQQNEKLFF. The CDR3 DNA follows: TGTGCCAGCAGCGGGGGACAGCAAAATGAAAAACTGTTTTTT.

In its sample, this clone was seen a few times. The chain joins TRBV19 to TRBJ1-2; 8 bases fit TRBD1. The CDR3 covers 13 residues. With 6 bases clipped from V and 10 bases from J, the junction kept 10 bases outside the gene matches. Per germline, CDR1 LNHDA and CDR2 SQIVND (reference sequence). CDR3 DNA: TGTGCCAGTAGAGACAGGGGCACTGAGGTCTACACCTTC. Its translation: CASRDRGTEVYTF. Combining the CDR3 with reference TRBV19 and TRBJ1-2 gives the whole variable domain DGGITQSPKYLFRKEGQNVTLSCEQNLNHDAMYWYRQDPGQGLRLIYYSQIVNDFQKGDIAEGYSVSREKKESFPLTVTSAQKNPTAFYLCASRDRGTEVYTFGSGTRLTVV.

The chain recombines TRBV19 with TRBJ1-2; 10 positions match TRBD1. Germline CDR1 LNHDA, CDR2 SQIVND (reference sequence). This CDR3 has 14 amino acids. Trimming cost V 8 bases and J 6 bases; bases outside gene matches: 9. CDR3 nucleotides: TGTGCCAGTGGAGGTGGGGACAGGGGTCATGGCTACACCTTC. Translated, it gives CASGGGDRGHGYTF. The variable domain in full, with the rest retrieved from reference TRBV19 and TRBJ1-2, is DGGITQSPKYLFRKEGQNVTLSCEQNLNHDAMYWYRQDPGQGLRLIYYSQIVNDFQKGDIAEGYSVSREKKESFPLTVTSAQKNPTAFYLCASGGGDRGHGYTFGSGTRLTVV.

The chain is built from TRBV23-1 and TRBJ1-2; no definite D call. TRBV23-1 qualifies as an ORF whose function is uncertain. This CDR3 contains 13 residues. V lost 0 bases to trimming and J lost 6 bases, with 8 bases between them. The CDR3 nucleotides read TGCGCCAGCAGTCAATCATGGCCCGATGGCTACACCTTC. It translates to CASSQSWPDGYTF.

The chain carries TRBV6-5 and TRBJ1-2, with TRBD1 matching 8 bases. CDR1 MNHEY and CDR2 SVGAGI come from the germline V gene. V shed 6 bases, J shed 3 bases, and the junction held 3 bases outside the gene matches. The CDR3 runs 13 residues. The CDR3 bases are TGTGCCAGCAGGGTGGACAGGGACTATGGCTACACCTTC. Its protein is CASRVDRDYGYTF.

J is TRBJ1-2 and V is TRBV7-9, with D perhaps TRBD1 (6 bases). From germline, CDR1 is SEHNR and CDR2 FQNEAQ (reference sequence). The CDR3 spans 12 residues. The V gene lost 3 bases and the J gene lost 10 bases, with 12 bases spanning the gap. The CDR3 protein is CASSLARDNYTF. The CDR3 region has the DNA TGTGCCAGCAGCTTGGCCCGGGACAACTACACCTTC. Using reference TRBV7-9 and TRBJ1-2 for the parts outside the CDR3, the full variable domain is DTGVSQNPRHKITKRGQNVTFRCDPISEHNRLYWYRQTLGQGPEFLTYFQNEAQLEKSRLLSDRFSAERPKGSFSTLEIQRTEQGDSAMYLCASSLARDNYTFGSGTRLTVV.

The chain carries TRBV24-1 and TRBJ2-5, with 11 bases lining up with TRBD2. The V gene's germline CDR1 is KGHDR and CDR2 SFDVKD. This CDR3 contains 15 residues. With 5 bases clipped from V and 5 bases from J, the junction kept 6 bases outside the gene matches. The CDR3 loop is CATSGLAGGRETQYF. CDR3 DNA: TGTGCCACCAGTGGCCTAGCGGGGGGCCGGGAGACCCAGTACTTC.

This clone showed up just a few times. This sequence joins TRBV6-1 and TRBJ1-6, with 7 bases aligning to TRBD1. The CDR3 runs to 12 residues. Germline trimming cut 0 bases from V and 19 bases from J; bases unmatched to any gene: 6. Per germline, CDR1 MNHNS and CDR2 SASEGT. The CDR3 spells CASSEAGDSCHF. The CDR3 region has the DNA TGTGCCAGCAGTGAAGCAGGGGACAGCTGTCACTTT.

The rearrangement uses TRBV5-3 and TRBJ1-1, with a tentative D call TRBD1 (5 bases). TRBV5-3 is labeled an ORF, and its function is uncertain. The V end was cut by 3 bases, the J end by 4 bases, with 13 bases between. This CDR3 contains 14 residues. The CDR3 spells CARSCPGSCTEAFF. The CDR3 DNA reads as TGTGCCAGAAGCTGCCCAGGGTCTTGCACTGAAGCTTTCTTT.

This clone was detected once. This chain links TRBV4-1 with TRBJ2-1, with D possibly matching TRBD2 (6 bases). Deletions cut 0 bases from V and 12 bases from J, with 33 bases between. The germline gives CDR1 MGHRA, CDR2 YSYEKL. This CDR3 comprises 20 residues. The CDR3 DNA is TGCGCCAGCAGCCAAGATCCCCGCAACATGGGGACTTCTACTGCAATCTTGCAGTTCTTC. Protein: CASSQDPRNMGTSTAILQFF.

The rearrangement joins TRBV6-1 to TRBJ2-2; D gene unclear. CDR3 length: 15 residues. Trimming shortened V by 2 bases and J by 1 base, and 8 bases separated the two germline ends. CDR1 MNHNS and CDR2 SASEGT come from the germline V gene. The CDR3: CASSENFGNTGELFF. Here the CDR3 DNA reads TGTGCCAGCAGTGAAAACTTCGGGAACACCGGGGAGCTGTTTTTT.

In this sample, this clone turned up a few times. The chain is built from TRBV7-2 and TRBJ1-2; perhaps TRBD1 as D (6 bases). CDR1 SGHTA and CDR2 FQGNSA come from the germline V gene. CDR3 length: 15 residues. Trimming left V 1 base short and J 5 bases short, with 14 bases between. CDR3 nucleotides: TGTGCCAGCAGCTTAGGGTCGGACAGCTTGTATGGCTACACCTTC. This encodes CASSLGSDSLYGYTF.

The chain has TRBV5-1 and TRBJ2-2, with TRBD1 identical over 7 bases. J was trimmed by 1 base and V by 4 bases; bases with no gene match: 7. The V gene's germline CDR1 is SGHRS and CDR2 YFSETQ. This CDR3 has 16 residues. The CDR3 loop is CASSGPGQRNTGELFF. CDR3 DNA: TGCGCCAGCAGCGGCCCGGGACAGAGGAACACCGGGGAGCTGTTTTTT.

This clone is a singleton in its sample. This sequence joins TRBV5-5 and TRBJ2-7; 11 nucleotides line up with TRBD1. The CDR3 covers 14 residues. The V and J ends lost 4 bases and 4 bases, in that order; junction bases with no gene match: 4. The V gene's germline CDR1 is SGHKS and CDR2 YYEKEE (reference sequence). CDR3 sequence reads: CASSPGQGVYEQYF. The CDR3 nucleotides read TGTGCCAGCAGCCCGGGACAGGGGGTATACGAGCAGTACTTC.

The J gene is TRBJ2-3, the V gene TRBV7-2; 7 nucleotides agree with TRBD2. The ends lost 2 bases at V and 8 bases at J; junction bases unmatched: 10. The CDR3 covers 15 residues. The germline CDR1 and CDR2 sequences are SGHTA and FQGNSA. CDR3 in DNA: TGTGCCAGCAGCTTACGGGCGGGGGATGACGTTACGCAGTATTTT. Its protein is CASSLRAGDDVTQYF.

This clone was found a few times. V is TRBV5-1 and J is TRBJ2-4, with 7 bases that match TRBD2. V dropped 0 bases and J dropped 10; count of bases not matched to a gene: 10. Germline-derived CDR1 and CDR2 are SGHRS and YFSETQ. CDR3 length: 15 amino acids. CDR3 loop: CASSLASSGGNIQYF. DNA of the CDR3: TGCGCCAGCAGCTTGGCCTCTAGCGGAGGAAATATTCAGTACTTC.

The CDR3 spells CATADTPGYEQYF. The CDR3 DNA reads TGTGCCACCGCCGACACGCCAGGGTACGAGCAGTACTTC. The chain couples TRBV19 to TRBJ2-7, with D perhaps matching TRBD1 (5 bases). This CDR3 contains 13 residues. Trimming removed 10 bases from V and 4 bases from J, with 17 bases in between. CDR1 is LNHDA and CDR2 is SQIVND in the germline V gene (reference sequence). Based on the CDR3 plus reference TRBV19 and TRBJ2-7, the full variable domain is DGGITQSPKYLFRKEGQNVTLSCEQNLNHDAMYWYRQDPGQGLRLIYYSQIVNDFQKGDIAEGYSVSREKKESFPLTVTSAQKNPTAFYLCATADTPGYEQYFGPGTRLTVT.

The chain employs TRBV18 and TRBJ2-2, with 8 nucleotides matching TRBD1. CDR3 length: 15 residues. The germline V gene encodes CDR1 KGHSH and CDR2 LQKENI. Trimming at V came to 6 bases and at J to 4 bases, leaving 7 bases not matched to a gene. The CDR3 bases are TGTGCCAGCTCGGTTGGACAGGGTAGCACCGGGGAGCTGTTTTTT. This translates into CASSVGQGSTGELFF.